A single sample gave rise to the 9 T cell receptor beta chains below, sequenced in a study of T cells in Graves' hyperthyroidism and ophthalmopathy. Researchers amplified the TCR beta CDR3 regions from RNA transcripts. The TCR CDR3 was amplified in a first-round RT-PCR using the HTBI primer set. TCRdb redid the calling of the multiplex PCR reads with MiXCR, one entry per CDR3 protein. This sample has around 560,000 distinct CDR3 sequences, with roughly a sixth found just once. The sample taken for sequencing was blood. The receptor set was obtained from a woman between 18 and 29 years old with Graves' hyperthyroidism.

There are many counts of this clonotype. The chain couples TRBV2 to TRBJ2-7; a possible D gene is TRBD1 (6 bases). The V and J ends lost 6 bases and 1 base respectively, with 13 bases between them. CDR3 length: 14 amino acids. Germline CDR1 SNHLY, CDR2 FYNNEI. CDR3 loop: CASRRRTDSYEQYF. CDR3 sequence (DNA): TGTGCCAGCAGACGGCGGACAGATTCCTACGAGCAGTACTTC. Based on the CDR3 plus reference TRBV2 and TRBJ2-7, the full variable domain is EPEVTQTPSHQVTQMGQEVILRCVPISNHLYFYWYRQILGQKVEFLVSFYNNEISEKSEIFDDQFSVERPDGSNFTLKIRSTKLEDSAMYFCASRRRTDSYEQYFGPGTRLTVT.

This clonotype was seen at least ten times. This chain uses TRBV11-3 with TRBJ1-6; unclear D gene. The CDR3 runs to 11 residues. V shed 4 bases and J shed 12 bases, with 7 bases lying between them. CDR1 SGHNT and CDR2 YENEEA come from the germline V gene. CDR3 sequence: CASSSAGPLHF. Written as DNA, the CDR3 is TGTGCCAGCAGCTCCGCGGGACCCCTCCACTTT. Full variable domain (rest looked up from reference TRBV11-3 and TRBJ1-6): EAGVVQSPRYKIIEKKQPVAFWCNPISGHNTLYWYLQNLGQGPELLIRYENEEAVDDSQLPKDRFSAERLKGVDSTLKIQPAELGDSAVYLCASSSAGPLHFGNGTRLTVT.

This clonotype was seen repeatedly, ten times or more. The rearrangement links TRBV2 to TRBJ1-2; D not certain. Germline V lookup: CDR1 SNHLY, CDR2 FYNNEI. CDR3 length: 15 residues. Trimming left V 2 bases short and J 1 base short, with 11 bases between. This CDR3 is CASSELRENNYGYTF. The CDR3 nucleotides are TGTGCCAGCAGTGAACTTAGGGAAAATAACTATGGCTACACCTTC.

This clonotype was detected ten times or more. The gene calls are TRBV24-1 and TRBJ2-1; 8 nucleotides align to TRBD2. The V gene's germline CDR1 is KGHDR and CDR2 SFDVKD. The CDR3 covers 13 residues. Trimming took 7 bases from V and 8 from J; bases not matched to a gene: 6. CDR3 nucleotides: TGTGCCACCAGCGGGACTAGTCGCTATGAGCAGTTCTTC. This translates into CATSGTSRYEQFF.

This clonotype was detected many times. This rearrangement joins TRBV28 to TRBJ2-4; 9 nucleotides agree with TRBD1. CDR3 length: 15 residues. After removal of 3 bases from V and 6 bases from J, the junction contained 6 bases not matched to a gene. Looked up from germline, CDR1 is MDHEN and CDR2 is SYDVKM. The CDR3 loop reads CASSLGTGFGNIQYF. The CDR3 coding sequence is TGTGCCAGCAGTTTGGGGACAGGGTTCGGAAACATTCAGTACTTC.

Here the CDR3 DNA reads TGTGCCAGCACCTGGGCGGCGGGGGACACCGGGGAGCTGTTTTTT. Protein sequence: CASTWAAGDTGELFF. This chain connects TRBV6-2 or TRBV6-3 to TRBJ2-2, with TRBD2 matching over 7 bases. There are 15 residues in the CDR3. Trimming cost V 7 bases and J 3 bases; bases outside gene matches: 8. Germline V gene sequence: CDR1 MNHEY, CDR2 SVGEGT.

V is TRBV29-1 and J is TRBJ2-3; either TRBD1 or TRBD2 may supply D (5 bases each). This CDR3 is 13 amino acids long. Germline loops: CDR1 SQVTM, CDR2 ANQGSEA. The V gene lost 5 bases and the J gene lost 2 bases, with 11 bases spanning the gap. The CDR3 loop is CSVRGRLTDTQYF. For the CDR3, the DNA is TGCAGCGTTAGGGGACGACTCACAGATACGCAGTATTTT.

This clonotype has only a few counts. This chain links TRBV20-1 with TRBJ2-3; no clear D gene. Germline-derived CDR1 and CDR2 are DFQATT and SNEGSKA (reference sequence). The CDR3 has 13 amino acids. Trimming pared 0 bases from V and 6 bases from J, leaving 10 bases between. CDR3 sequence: CSARDGYRDTQYF. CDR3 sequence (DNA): TGCAGTGCTAGAGACGGGTATCGGGATACGCAGTATTTT.

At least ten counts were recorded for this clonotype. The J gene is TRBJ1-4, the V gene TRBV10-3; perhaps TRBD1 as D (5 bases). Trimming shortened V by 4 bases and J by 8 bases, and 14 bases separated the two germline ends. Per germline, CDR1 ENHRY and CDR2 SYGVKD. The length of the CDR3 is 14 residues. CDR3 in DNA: TGTGCCATCAGTGGGGCAGGGATACGGGAAAAACTGTTTTTT. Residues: CAISGAGIREKLFF.